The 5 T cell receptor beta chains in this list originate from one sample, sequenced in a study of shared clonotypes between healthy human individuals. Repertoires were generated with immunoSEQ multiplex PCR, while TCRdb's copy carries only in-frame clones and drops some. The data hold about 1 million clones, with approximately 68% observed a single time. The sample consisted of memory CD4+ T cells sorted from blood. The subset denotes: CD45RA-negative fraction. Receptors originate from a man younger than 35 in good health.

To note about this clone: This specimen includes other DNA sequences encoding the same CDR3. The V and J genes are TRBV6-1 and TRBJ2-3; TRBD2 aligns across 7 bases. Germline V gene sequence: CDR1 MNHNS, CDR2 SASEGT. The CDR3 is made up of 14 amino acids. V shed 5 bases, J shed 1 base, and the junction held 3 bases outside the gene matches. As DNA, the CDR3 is TGTGCCAGCAGTCTGGGGGGGGGCACAGATACGCAGTATTTT. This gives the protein CASSLGGGTDTQYF.

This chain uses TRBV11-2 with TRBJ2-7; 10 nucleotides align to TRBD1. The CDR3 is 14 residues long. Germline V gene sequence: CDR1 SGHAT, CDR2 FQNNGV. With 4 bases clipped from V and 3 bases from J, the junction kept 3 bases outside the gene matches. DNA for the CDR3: TGTGCCAGCAGCTCCGGACAGGGGGTCTACGAGCAGTACTTC. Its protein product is CASSSGQGVYEQYF.

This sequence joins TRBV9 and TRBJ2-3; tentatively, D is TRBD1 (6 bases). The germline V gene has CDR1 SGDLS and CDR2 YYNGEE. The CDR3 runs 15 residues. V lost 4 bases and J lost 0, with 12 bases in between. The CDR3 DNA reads TGTGCCAGCAGCAAAGGGGGTCCTAGCACAGATACGCAGTATTTT. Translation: CASSKGGPSTDTQYF. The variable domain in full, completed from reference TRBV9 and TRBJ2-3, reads DSGVTQTPKHLITATGQRVTLRCSPRSGDLSVYWYQQSLDQGLQFLIQYYNGEERAKGNILERFSAQQFPDLHSELNLSSLELGDSALYFCASSKGGPSTDTQYFGPGTRLTVL.

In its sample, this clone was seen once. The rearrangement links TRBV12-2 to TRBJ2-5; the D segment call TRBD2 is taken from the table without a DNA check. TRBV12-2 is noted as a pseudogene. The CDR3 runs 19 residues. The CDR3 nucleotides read TGTGCAAGTCGCTTAGGGGTTGGCCGGCTAGCGGGAGAGGGAGAGACCCAGTACTTC. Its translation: CASRLGVGRLAGEGETQYF.

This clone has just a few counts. CDR3 sequence (DNA): TGTGCCAGCAGAGCGACAGGGTCCGAGCAGTACTTC. It is translated as CASRATGSEQYF. The chain joins TRBV6-6 to TRBJ2-7, with 7 bases aligning to TRBD1. This CDR3 is 12 amino acids long. Per germline, CDR1 MNHNY and CDR2 SVGAGI (reference sequence). V trimming: 6 bases; J trimming: 6 bases; junction bases outside the gene matches: 5.